The sequence of this T cell receptor (beta chain) was determined in a study of cytomegalovirus exposure and HLA in healthy donors. About the research overall: In terms of ancestry, the Caucasian-associated cluster contained roughly 80% of the roughly 400 genotyped donors. Study-wide findings and caveats: Follow-up analysis later connected one missense variant in DCLRE1C with trimming of TCR beta V- and J-genes. Across donors, sequencing depth was assumed by presence/absence analyses to be roughly uniform. In a later analysis, the majority of CMV-associated beta chains seemingly showed HLA restriction.

This PCR relied on a set of 60 Vbeta primers and 13 Jbeta primers. This table comes from immunoSEQ multiplex PCR, and its TCRdb copy is limited to in-frame clones, with some not included. The table includes over 90,000 clones, approximately 77% detected once. About this clone itself: Antigen unknown.

V trimming: 5 bases; J trimming: 1 base; junction bases outside the gene matches: 5. The CDR3 is made up of 15 amino acids. Germline assignment: CDR1 MNHEY and CDR2 SMNVEV (reference sequence). The sample comprised PBMCs. The V and J genes are TRBV27 and TRBJ1-1; 9 positions match TRBD1. The source of this sequence is a male donor in good health and CMV-seropositive. The CDR3 DNA reads as TGTGCCAGCAGTAAGGACAGGGGCCAGAACACTGAAGCTTTCTTT. Encoded protein: CASSKDRGQNTEAFF.